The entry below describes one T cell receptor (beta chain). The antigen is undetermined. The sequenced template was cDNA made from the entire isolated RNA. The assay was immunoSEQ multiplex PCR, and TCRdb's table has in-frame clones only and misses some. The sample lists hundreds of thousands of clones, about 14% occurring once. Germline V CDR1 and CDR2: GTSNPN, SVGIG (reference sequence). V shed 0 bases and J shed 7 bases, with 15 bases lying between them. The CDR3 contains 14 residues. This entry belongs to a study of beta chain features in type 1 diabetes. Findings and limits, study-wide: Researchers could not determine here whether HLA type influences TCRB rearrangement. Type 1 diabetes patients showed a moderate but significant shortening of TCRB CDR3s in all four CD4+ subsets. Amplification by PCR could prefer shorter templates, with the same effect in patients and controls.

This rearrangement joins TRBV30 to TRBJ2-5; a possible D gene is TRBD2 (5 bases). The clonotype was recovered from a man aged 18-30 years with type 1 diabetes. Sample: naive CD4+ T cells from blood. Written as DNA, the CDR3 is TGTGCCTGGAGTGTAGGTGTACCCGGAGGGACCCAGTACTTC. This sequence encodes CAWSVGVPGGTQYF.